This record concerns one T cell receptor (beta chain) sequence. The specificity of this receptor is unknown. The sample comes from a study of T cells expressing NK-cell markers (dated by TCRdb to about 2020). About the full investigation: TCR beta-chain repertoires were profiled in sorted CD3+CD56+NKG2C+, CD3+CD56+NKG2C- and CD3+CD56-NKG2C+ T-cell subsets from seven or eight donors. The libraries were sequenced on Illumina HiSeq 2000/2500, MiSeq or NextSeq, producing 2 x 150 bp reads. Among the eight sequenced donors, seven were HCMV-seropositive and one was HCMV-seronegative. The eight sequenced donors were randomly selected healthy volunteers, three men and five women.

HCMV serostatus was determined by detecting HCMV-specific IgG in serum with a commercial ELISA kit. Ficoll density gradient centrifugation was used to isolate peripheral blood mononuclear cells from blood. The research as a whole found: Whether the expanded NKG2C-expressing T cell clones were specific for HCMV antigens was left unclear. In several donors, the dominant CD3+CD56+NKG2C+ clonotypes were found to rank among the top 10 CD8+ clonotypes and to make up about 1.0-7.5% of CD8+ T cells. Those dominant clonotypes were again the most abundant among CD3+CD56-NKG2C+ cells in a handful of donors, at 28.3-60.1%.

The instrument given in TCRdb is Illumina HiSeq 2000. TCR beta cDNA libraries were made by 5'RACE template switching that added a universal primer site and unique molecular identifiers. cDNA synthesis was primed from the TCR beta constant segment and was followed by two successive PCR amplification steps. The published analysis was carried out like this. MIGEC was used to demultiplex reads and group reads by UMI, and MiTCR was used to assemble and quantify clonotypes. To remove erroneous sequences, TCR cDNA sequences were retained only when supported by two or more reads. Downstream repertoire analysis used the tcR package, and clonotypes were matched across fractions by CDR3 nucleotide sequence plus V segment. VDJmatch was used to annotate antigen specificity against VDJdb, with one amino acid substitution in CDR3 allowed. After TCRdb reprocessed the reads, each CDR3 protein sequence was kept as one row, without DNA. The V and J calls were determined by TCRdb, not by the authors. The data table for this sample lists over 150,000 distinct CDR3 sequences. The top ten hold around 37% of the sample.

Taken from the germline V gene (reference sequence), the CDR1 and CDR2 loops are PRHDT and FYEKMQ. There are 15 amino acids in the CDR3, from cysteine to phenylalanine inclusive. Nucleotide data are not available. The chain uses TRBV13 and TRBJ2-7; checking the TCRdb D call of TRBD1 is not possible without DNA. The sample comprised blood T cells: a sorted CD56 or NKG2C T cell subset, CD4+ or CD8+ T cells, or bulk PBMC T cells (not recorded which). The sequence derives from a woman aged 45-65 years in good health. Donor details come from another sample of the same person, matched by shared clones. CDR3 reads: CASSSSRGGSYEQYF.